This TCR beta chain originates from a study of shared clonotypes between healthy human individuals. Genomic DNA of each subset was evenly split across several immunoSEQ plates. Assay used: immunoSEQ multiplex PCR; TCRdb lists only in-frame clones, some missing. This sample has hundreds of thousands of clones, with approximately 95% found just once. Per germline, CDR1 SQVTM and CDR2 ANQGSEA. This CDR3 has 17 amino acids. V lost 4 bases and J 0 bases, leaving 16 bases between the germline ends. Sequencing was performed on naive CD4+ T cells sorted from blood. Subset: CD45RA+ positively selected. The chain has TRBV29-1 and TRBJ2-6; D may be TRBD2 (5 bases). This TCR came from a woman under 40 in good health. This CDR3 reads CSVAAGSGGSGANVLTF. In DNA, the CDR3 is TGCAGCGTTGCGGCAGGCTCTGGAGGCTCTGGGGCCAACGTCCTGACTTTC.